The 14 T cell receptor beta chains listed next were all sequenced from one sample in a study of blood T cell repertoires in COVID-19. The assay was immunoSEQ multiplex PCR, and TCRdb's table has in-frame clones only and misses some. The top ten clones hold about 4.9% of a sample with approximately 360,000 clones, roughly 87% of them seen once. Sequenced: PBMCs or T cells enriched from blood (not recorded which). The receptor source for this set is a woman between 50 and 59 years old who had recovered from COVID-19.

The V and J genes are TRBV7-9 and TRBJ1-6; D perhaps matches TRBD1 (5 bases). V gave up 5 bases and J gave up 13 bases, with 15 bases separating them. Per germline, CDR1 SEHNR and CDR2 FQNEAQ (reference sequence). The CDR3 has 13 amino acids. The chain's CDR3 is CASSMTALSPLHF. The DNA for the CDR3 is TGTGCCAGCAGCATGACAGCGTTGTCGCCCCTCCACTTT.

Comments on this clone: The same CDR3 can be traced to other DNA sequences in this sample. As DNA, the CDR3 is TGTGCCAGCAGCTCGGGCTCCTACAATGAGCAGTTCTTC. It translates to CASSSGSYNEQFF. This chain joins TRBV7-3 and TRBJ2-1, with D uncertain. The V and J ends lost 4 bases and 0 bases respectively, with 4 bases between them. This CDR3 spans 13 amino acids. Germline V CDR1 and CDR2: SGHTA, FQGTGA.

The chain links TRBV5-1 to TRBJ1-2; 9 bases fit TRBD1. Trimming removed 4 bases from V and 7 bases from J; junction bases left unmatched: 5. Per the germline V gene, CDR1 is SGHRS and CDR2 is YFSETQ. CDR3 length: 13 residues. CDR3 region: CASSIDRGAGYTF. CDR3 bases: TGCGCCAGCAGCATAGACAGGGGGGCTGGCTACACCTTC.

The chain recombines TRBV11-2 with TRBJ2-7; D is uncertain. The CDR3 extends over 15 amino acids. Germline V CDR1 and CDR2: SGHAT, FQNNGV. Trimming pared 5 bases from V and 2 bases from J, leaving 16 bases between. The CDR3 sequence: CASSPRGPATYEQYF. The CDR3 DNA is TGTGCCAGCAGCCCAAGAGGTCCAGCGACCTACGAGCAGTACTTC.

This rearrangement joins TRBV6-5 to TRBJ1-1; TRBD1 matches at 7 bases. The CDR3 has 15 residues. V gave up 0 bases and J gave up 4 bases; unmatched junction bases: 5. Germline values: CDR1 MNHEY, CDR2 SVGAGI. The CDR3 loop reads CASSYSGQSLTEAFF. DNA for the CDR3: TGTGCCAGCAGTTACTCGGGACAGAGCCTCACTGAAGCTTTCTTT.

This clone was counted a single time. The V and J genes are TRBV4-3 and TRBJ1-3, with D unresolved. Between the trimmed V and J ends, which lost 0 bases and 1 base, there was a span of 13 bases. The CDR3 runs to 17 residues. Germline CDR1 and CDR2: LGHNA and YSLEER. The CDR3 protein is CASSQERERWSGNTIYF. Here the CDR3 DNA reads TGCGCCAGCAGCCAAGAAAGAGAGCGGTGGTCTGGAAACACCATATATTTT.

V gene TRBV27 combines with J gene TRBJ1-2, with D hard to call. The germline V gene has CDR1 MNHEY and CDR2 SMNVEV (reference sequence). Trimming removed 8 bases at V and 4 bases at J, with 20 bases between. This CDR3 is built from 15 residues. The CDR3 reads CASAFRSGSFYGYTF. In DNA, the CDR3 is TGTGCCAGCGCTTTCCGGTCAGGAAGCTTCTATGGCTACACCTTC.

This chain uses TRBV7-3 with TRBJ2-2; D not resolved. V lost 5 bases and J lost 3, with 4 bases in between. This CDR3 region has 12 residues. Germline lookup yields CDR1 SGHTA and CDR2 FQGTGA. The CDR3 loop is CASSPDTGELFF. The CDR3 bases are TGTGCCAGCAGCCCAGACACCGGGGAGCTGTTTTTT.

In nucleotides, the CDR3 is TGTGCCAGCAGCTTACTAACAGGGGATGAAAAACTGTTTTTT. It is translated as CASSLLTGDEKLFF. This chain connects TRBV7-9 to TRBJ1-4; 7 nucleotides match TRBD1. The V gene's germline CDR1 is SEHNR and CDR2 FQNEAQ (reference sequence). This CDR3 has 14 residues. The V segment lost 2 bases and the J segment 6 bases; nucleotides outside the gene matches: 3.

The chain joins TRBV7-9 to TRBJ1-1; D gene unclear. This CDR3 has 14 residues. V shed 1 base and J shed 0 bases, with 6 bases lying between them. Germline values: CDR1 SEHNR, CDR2 FQNEAQ (reference sequence). The CDR3 sequence is CASSLEYMNTEAFF. CDR3 DNA sequence: TGTGCCAGCAGCTTAGAGTACATGAACACTGAAGCTTTCTTT.

As regards this clone: Distinct nucleotide sequences in the sample also encode this CDR3. The chain couples TRBV27 to TRBJ1-5; D unresolved. The V gene lost 1 base and the J gene lost 5 bases, with 9 bases spanning the gap. Looked up from germline, CDR1 is MNHEY and CDR2 is SMNVEV (reference sequence). CDR3 length equals 14 residues. CDR3 region: CASSLWGGDQPQHF. In DNA form, the CDR3 reads TGTGCCAGCAGTTTATGGGGAGGAGATCAGCCCCAGCATTTT.

This chain joins TRBV6-5 and TRBJ2-7, with D possibly being TRBD1 (6 bases). The CDR3 has 12 residues. Germline CDR1 MNHEY, CDR2 SVGAGI. Trimming shortened V by 4 bases and J by 4 bases, and 8 bases separated the two germline ends. Written as DNA, the CDR3 is TGTGCCAGCAGTTTACAGGGTTACGAGCAGTACTTC. It codes for CASSLQGYEQYF.

CDR3 bases: TGTGCCTGGACGAAACCGGGACTCTATGGCTACACCTTC. Its translation: CAWTKPGLYGYTF. This rearrangement joins TRBV30 to TRBJ1-2; possible D gene TRBD1, 5 bases. Germline loops: CDR1 GTSNPN, CDR2 SVGIG (reference sequence). Trimming pared 4 bases from V and 4 bases from J, leaving 13 bases between. The CDR3 is 13 amino acids.

The chain is built from TRBV2 and TRBJ2-1, with 11 bases that match TRBD2. The CDR3 is made up of 15 amino acids. Germline assignment: CDR1 SNHLY and CDR2 FYNNEI. The CDR3 reads CAGRLAGGSYNEQFF. The CDR3 nucleotides are TGTGCTGGGCGGCTAGCGGGAGGCTCCTACAATGAGCAGTTCTTC.